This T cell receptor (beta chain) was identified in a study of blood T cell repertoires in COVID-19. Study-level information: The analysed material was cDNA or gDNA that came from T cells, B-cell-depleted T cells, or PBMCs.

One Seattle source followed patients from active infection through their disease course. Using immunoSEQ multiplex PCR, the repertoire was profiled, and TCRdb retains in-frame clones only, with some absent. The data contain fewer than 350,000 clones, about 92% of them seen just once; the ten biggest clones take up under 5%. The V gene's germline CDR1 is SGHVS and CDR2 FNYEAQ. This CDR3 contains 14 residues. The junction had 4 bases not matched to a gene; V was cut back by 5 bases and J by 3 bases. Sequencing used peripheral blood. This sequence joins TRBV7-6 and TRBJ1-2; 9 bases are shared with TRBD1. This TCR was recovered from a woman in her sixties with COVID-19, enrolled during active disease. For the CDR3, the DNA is TGTGCCAGCAGCGAGGGACAGGGCCACTATGGCTACACCTTC. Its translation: CASSEGQGHYGYTF. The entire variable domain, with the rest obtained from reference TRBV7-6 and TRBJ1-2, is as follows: GAGVSQSPRYKVTKRGQDVALRCDPISGHVSLYWYRQALGQGPEFLTYFNYEAQQDKSGLPNDRFSAERPEGSISTLTIQRTEQRDSAMYRCASSEGQGHYGYTFGSGTRLTVV.